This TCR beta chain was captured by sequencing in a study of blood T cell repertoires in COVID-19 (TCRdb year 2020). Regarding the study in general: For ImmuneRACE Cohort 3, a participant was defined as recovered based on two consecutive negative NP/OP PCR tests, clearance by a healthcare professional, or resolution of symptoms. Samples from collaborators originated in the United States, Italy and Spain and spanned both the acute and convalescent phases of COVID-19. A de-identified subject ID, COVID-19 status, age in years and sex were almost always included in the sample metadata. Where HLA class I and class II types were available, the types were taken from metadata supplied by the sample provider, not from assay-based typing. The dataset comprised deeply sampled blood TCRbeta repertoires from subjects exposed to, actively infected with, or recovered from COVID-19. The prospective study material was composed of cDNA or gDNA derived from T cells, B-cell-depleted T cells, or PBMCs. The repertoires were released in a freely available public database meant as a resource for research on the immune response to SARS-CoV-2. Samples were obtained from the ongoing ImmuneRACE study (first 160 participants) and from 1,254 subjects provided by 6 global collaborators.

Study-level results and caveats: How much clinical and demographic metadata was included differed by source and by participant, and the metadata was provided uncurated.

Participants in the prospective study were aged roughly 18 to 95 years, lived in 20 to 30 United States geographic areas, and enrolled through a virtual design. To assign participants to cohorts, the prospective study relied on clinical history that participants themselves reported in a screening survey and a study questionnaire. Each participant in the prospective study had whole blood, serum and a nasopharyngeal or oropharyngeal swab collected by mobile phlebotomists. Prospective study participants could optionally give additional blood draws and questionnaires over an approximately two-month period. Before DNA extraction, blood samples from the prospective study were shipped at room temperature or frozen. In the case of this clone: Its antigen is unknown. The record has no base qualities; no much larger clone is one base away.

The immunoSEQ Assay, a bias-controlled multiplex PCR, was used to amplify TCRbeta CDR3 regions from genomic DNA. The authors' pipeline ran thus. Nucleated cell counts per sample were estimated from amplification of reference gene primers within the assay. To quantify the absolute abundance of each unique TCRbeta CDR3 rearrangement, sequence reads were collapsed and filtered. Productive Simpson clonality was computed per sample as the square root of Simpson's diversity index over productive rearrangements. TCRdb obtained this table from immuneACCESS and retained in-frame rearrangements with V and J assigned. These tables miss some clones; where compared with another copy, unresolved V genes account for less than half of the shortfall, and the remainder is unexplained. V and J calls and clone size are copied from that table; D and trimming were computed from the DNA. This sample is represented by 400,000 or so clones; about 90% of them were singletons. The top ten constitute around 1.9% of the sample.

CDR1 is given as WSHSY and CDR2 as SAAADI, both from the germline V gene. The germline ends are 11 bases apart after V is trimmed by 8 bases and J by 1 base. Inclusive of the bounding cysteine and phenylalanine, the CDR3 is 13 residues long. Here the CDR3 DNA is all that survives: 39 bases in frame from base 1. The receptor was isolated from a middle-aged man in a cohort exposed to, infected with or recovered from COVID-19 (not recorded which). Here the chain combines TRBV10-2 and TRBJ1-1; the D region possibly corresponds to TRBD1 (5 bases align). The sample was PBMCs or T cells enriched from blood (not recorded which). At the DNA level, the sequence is TGCGCCAGCGGGGAGGGGCGGAACACTGAAGCTTTCTTT. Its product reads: CASGEGRNTEAFF.